Sequencing of this T cell receptor beta chain was carried out in a study of cytomegalovirus exposure and HLA in healthy donors. Study-wide context: As an earlier analysis found, around 200 million T cells yielded about 120 million unique TCR beta sequences.

The V gene's germline CDR1 is SGHRS and CDR2 YFSETQ. The CDR3 runs 17 residues. Trimming at V came to 3 bases and at J to 4 bases, leaving 9 bases not matched to a gene. Primers for the PCR totalled 60 Vbeta and 13 Jbeta. The protocol was immunoSEQ multiplex PCR, while the TCRdb copy is restricted to in-frame clones and leaves out a portion. The sample includes about 140,000 clones. The receptor comes from a woman in her late teens or twenties in good health and CMV-seronegative. The chain employs TRBV5-1 and TRBJ2-1, with 11 bases aligning to TRBD2. Sequencing was carried out using PBMCs. CDR3 nucleotides: TGCGCCAGCAGCTACTCGGGACTAGCGGCATATTACAATGAGCAGTTCTTC. This gives the protein CASSYSGLAAYYNEQFF.